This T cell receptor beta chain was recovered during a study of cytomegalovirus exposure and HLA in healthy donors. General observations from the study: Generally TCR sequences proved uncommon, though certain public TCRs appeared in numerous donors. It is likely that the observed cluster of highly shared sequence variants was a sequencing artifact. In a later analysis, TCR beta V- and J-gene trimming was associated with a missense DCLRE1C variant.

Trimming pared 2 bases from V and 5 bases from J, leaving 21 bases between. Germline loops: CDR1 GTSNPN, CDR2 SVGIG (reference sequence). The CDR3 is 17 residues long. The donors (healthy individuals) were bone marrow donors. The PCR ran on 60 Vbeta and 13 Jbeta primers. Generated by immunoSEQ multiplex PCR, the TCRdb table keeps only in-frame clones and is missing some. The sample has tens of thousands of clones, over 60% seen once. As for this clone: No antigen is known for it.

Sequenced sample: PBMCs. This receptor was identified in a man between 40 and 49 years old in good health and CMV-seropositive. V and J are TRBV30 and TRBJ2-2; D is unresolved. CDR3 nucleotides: TGTGCCTGGAGTCCTACCCTGTCTGGGCCATGGACCGGGGAGCTGTTTTTT. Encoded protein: CAWSPTLSGPWTGELFF.